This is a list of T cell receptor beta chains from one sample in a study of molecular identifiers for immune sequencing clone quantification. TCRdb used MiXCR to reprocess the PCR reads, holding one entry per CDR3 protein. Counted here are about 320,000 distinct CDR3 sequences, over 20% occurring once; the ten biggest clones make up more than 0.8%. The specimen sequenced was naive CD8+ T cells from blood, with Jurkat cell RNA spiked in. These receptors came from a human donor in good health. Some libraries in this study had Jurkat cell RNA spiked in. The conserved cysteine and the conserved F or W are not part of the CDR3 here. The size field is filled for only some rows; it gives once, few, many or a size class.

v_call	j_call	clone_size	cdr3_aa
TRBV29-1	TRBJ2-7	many	SVVLGHSYEQY
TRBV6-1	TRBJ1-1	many	ASSPVVRTGMNTEAF
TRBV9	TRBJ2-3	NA	ASSALTSGYTDTQY
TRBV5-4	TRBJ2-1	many	ASSTTENEQF
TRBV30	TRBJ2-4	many	ARGSGQGASIQY
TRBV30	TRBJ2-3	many	ACTPGDTQY
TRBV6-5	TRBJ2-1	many	ASTEKGGPDNEQF
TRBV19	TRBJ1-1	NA	ASSIFHRTVNTETF
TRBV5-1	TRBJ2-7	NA	ASSFGQGPSYEQY
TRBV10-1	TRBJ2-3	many	ASSESLLTDTQY
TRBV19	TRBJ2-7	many	ASTPEDQPYEQY
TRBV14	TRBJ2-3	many	ASSQNPGPRTDTQY
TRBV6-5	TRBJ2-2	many	ASSPIHGSGELF
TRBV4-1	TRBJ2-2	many	ASSRRTGELF
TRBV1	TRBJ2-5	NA	TSSRGKSGSETQY
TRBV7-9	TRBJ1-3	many	ASSEGTGSSGNTIY
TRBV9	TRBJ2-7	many	ASSADPYSYEQY
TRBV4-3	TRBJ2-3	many	ASSQDRLSGAFTDTQY
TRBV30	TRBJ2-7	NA	AWSPSPTLFFEQY
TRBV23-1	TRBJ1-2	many	ASSLSRDYGYT
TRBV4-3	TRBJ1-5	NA	ASSRDQGAQPQH
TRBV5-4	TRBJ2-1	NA	ASSSTEYNEQL